Here is one T cell receptor beta chain with its context. The data derive from a study of blood T cell repertoires in COVID-19. About the study: T cells, B-cell-depleted T cells, or PBMCs provided the cDNA or gDNA that served as material.

Per the germline V gene, CDR1 is LNHDA and CDR2 is SQIVND (reference sequence). The CDR3 is 15 residues long. The J segment lost 4 bases and the V segment lost 5 bases, leaving 10 bases of the junction unmatched. Original processing notes: Nucleated cell counts were estimated from reference gene primer amplification. Method: immunoSEQ multiplex PCR; TCRdb's copy keeps in-frame clones and lacks some. V, J and clone size are those of that table, while D and trimming were read from the DNA. The table includes about 230,000 clones, roughly 80% detected once. V gene TRBV19 combines with J gene TRBJ1-1; TRBD1 matches 7 bases. The TCR was taken from a woman older than 75 with acute or convalescent COVID-19. The specimen sequenced was peripheral blood. The CDR3, as DNA: TGTGCCAGTAGTCCCCGACAGGGTTCTGGCACTGAAGCTTTCTTT. This gives the protein CASSPRQGSGTEAFF.